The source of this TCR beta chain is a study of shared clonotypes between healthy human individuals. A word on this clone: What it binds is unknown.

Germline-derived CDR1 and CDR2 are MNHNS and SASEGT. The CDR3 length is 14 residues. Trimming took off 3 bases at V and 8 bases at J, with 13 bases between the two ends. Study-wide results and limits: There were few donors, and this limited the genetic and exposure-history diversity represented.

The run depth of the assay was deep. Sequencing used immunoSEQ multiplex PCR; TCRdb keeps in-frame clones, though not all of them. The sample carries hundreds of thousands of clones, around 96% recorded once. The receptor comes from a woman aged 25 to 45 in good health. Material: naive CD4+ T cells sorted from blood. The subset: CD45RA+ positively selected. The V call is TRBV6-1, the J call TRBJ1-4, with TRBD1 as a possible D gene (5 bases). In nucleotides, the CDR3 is TGTGCCAGCAGTGATGATCCAGGGAGGGAAAAACTGTTTTTT. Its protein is CASSDDPGREKLFF.